The 18 T cell receptor beta chains given below trace back to one sample, sequenced in a study of blood T cell repertoires in COVID-19. This table comes from immunoSEQ multiplex PCR, and its TCRdb copy is limited to in-frame clones, with some not included. Here the sample spans under 250,000 clones, about 84% being singletons. The specimen was peripheral blood. These receptors were taken from a woman aged 80 or over with acute or convalescent COVID-19.

This chain uses TRBV5-4 with TRBJ2-2; D is uncertain. The CDR3 extends over 14 amino acids. V was trimmed by 0 bases and J by 4 bases, leaving 7 bases between them. The germline CDR1 and CDR2 sequences are SGHNT and YYREEE (reference sequence). The DNA of the CDR3 is TGTGCCAGCAGCTTGGATCGGAGCACCGGGGAGCTGTTTTTT. Its translation is CASSLDRSTGELFF.

The J gene is TRBJ1-1, the V gene TRBV2; 8 positions agree with TRBD1. The V and J ends lost 10 bases and 1 base, in that order; junction bases with no gene match: 5. The CDR3 is 13 residues long. Germline loops: CDR1 SNHLY, CDR2 FYNNEI. CDR3 in amino acids: CATLTGENTEAFF. DNA of the CDR3: TGTGCCACCTTGACAGGGGAGAACACTGAAGCTTTCTTT.

The chain joins TRBV2 to TRBJ2-1; TRBD2 matches 9 bases. The germline gives CDR1 SNHLY, CDR2 FYNNEI. The CDR3 length is 15 residues. The V segment lost 6 bases and the J segment 8 bases; nucleotides outside the gene matches: 11. The CDR3 reads CASRVRAGGNDEQFF. The CDR3 DNA is TGTGCCAGCAGAGTTCGAGCGGGGGGCAACGATGAGCAGTTCTTC.

This clone was found once. The CDR3 DNA reads as TGTGCCTGGAGTGGAGGACTAGCGGGAGGGAGGGAGACCCAGTACTTC. It translates to CAWSGGLAGGRETQYF. The gene calls are TRBV30 and TRBJ2-5; the match to TRBD2 covers 15 bases. Germline assignment: CDR1 GTSNPN and CDR2 SVGIG (reference sequence). J lost 5 bases, V lost 1 base, and 5 bases had no gene match. This CDR3 is 16 amino acids long.

The rearrangement uses TRBV5-1 and TRBJ2-5; TRBD1 might be the D (7 bases). V dropped 3 bases and J dropped 4 bases, with 10 bases sitting between them. The CDR3 has 13 amino acids. The germline V gene encodes CDR1 SGHRS and CDR2 YFSETQ. For the CDR3, the DNA is TGCGCCAGCAGCTCAGGGGGAGGAGAGACCCAGTACTTC. It is translated as CASSSGGGETQYF.

The chain links TRBV2 to TRBJ2-2; TRBD1 matches at 7 bases. V dropped 4 bases and J dropped 1; count of bases not matched to a gene: 6. This CDR3 comprises 16 residues. Germline CDR1 reads SNHLY; CDR2 reads FYNNEI. CDR3 DNA: TGTGCCAGCAGTGGACCGAACAGGGGGAACACCGGGGAGCTGTTTTTT. Protein: CASSGPNRGNTGELFF. Looking up the rest from reference TRBV2 and TRBJ2-2 gives the full variable domain: EPEVTQTPSHQVTQMGQEVILRCVPISNHLYFYWYRQILGQKVEFLVSFYNNEISEKSEIFDDQFSVERPDGSNFTLKIRSTKLEDSAMYFCASSGPNRGNTGELFFGEGSRLTVL.

The chain is built from TRBV5-8 and TRBJ2-5, with 7 positions matching TRBD1. This CDR3 is 13 amino acids long. The ends lost 5 bases at V and 2 bases at J; junction bases unmatched: 3. Germline-derived CDR1 and CDR2 are SGHTS and YDEGEE. The CDR3 region is CASRGGAQETQYF. The CDR3, as DNA: TGTGCCAGCAGAGGGGGCGCTCAAGAGACCCAGTACTTC.

The chain has TRBV6-4 and TRBJ1-2, with a tentative D call TRBD1 (5 bases). CDR3 size: 14 residues. Trimming removed 6 bases at V and 4 bases at J, with 15 bases between. The germline gives CDR1 MRHNA, CDR2 SNTAGT. Here the CDR3 reads CASRPGLGGYGYTF. CDR3 coding DNA: TGTGCCAGCAGACCTGGTCTGGGGGGCTATGGCTACACCTTC.

This clone was counted a few times. The V call is TRBV2, the J call TRBJ2-7; 8 nucleotides agree with TRBD2. V lost 4 bases to trimming and J lost 7 bases; unmatched junction nucleotides: 21. This CDR3 region has 18 residues. CDR1 is SNHLY, CDR2 FYNNEI, per germline. CDR3 loop: CASSVAPPNRAGGGEQYF. The CDR3 bases are TGTGCCAGCAGTGTGGCCCCCCCCAACCGGGCGGGGGGTGGAGAGCAGTACTTC. Full variable domain (remainder filled in from reference TRBV2 and TRBJ2-7): EPEVTQTPSHQVTQMGQEVILRCVPISNHLYFYWYRQILGQKVEFLVSFYNNEISEKSEIFDDQFSVERPDGSNFTLKIRSTKLEDSAMYFCASSVAPPNRAGGGEQYFGPGTRLTVT.

A single count supports this clone. The chain carries TRBV7-3 and TRBJ1-1; TRBD1 agrees at 7 bases. The CDR3 loop spans 15 amino acids. The V and J ends lost 5 bases and 4 bases, in that order; junction bases with no gene match: 10. CDR1 and CDR2 (germline): SGHTA, FQGTGA. DNA of the CDR3: TGTGCCAGCAGCACCGCAGGGGGACTCAGCACTGAAGCTTTCTTT. It codes for CASSTAGGLSTEAFF.

The chain links TRBV7-6 to TRBJ2-6; 7 bases are a match to TRBD1. CDR1 SGHVS and CDR2 FNYEAQ come from the germline V gene. CDR3 length equals 19 residues. Trimming at V came to 4 bases and at J to 0 bases, leaving 12 bases not matched to a gene. For the CDR3, the DNA is TGTGCCAGCAGCTATGCCGGGACAGCCCCTATCTCTGGGGCCAACGTCCTGACTTTC. It codes for CASSYAGTAPISGANVLTF.

The chain is built from TRBV11-1 and TRBJ2-3, with D possibly matching TRBD2 (5 bases). CDR1 is SGHAT, CDR2 FQDESV, per germline (reference sequence). This CDR3 comprises 16 residues. V was trimmed by 2 bases and J by 0 bases, leaving 12 bases between them. The CDR3 region is CASSLWETISTDTQYF. The CDR3 DNA follows: TGTGCCAGCAGCTTATGGGAGACAATTAGCACAGATACGCAGTATTTT. The full variable domain, rest sourced from reference TRBV11-1 and TRBJ2-3, is EAEVAQSPRYKITEKSQAVAFWCDPISGHATLYWYRQILGQGPELLVQFQDESVVDDSQLPKDRFSAERLKGVDSTLKIQPAELGDSAMYLCASSLWETISTDTQYFGPGTRLTVL.

This clone was detected once. Other nucleotide sequences from this sample produce the same CDR3. The CDR3 sequence: CASSSGQGGQPQHF. The CDR3 DNA sequence: TGTGCCAGCAGCTCGGGACAGGGAGGGCAGCCCCAGCATTTT. The chain recombines TRBV7-2 with TRBJ1-5; 9 positions agree with TRBD1. The V gene end was trimmed by 4 bases and the J gene end by 7 bases; junction bases not matched to a gene: 5. This CDR3 region has 14 residues. The germline gives CDR1 SGHTA, CDR2 FQGNSA.

The chain has TRBV29-1 and TRBJ1-1; D possibly corresponds to TRBD1 (5 bases). Deletions cut 3 bases from V and 1 base from J, with 9 bases between. Germline V gene lookup returns CDR1 SQVTM and CDR2 ANQGSEA. The CDR3 covers 13 residues. In DNA, the CDR3 is TGCAGCGTTGATCAGGGCACGAACACTGAAGCTTTCTTT. It yields the protein CSVDQGTNTEAFF.

This chain links TRBV27 with TRBJ2-1; 11 bases are a match to TRBD2. Looked up from germline, CDR1 is MNHEY and CDR2 is SMNVEV (reference sequence). V lost 6 bases, J lost 6 bases, and 4 bases stayed unmatched. This CDR3 contains 14 residues. The DNA of the CDR3 is TGTGCCAGCAGAACTAGCGGGAGTTTCAATGAGCAGTTCTTC. This sequence encodes CASRTSGSFNEQFF.

V is TRBV5-5 and J is TRBJ1-4; 8 nucleotides align to TRBD1. V trimming: 3 bases; J trimming: 4 bases; junction bases outside the gene matches: 14. The germline V gene encodes CDR1 SGHKS and CDR2 YYEKEE (reference sequence). There are 18 residues in the CDR3. This CDR3 is CASSSSPGTGALNEKLFF. CDR3 coding DNA: TGTGCCAGCAGCTCTTCCCCCGGGACAGGCGCCCTTAATGAAAAACTGTTTTTT.

The genes are TRBV2 and TRBJ2-3; 10 bases match TRBD2. The CDR3 totals 15 residues. With V trimmed by 7 bases and J by 3 bases, 7 bases remained unmatched. Germline CDR1 SNHLY, CDR2 FYNNEI. The CDR3 nucleotides are TGTGCCAGCACCCGTAGCGGGGGGAGAACAGATACGCAGTATTTT. Translating it yields CASTRSGGRTDTQYF. Filled out from reference TRBV2 and TRBJ2-3, the complete variable domain reads EPEVTQTPSHQVTQMGQEVILRCVPISNHLYFYWYRQILGQKVEFLVSFYNNEISEKSEIFDDQFSVERPDGSNFTLKIRSTKLEDSAMYFCASTRSGGRTDTQYFGPGTRLTVL.

The chain combines TRBV7-6 with TRBJ1-6; 9 bases agree with TRBD1. Germline trimming cut 5 bases from V and 10 bases from J; bases unmatched to any gene: 6. CDR1 and CDR2 (germline): SGHVS, FNYEAQ. The CDR3 length is 14 residues. CDR3 sequence reads: CASSRGQGSSPLHF. In DNA, the CDR3 is TGTGCCAGCAGCCGGGGACAGGGTAGCTCACCCCTCCACTTT.